The present entry profiles one T cell receptor (beta chain) with its context. What it binds is not known. Unmatched junction bases numbered 6, after V lost 6 bases and J lost 8 bases. Germline assignment: CDR1 KGHSH and CDR2 LQKENI. This CDR3 contains 13 residues. The sample originates from a study of T cells in localized non-small cell lung cancer. Study-level points and caveats: With higher T cell density in blood came longer overall survival. The study detected a median roughly 61 of the top 100 tumor clones in adjacent lung. Uninvolved adjacent lung showed the highest T cell clonality, exceeding tumor. The study sequenced only one region of the tumor. As a result, intratumor heterogeneity could not be excluded and remains possible.

The protocol was immunoSEQ multiplex PCR, while the TCRdb copy is restricted to in-frame clones and leaves out a portion. The sample records 13,000 or so clones, about 30% being singletons. The material sequenced was lung tumor tissue, taken before any cancer treatment. The TCR comes from a female donor aged 60 or older with stage I lung adenocarcinoma. J is TRBJ1-4 and V is TRBV18; 7 bases are shared with TRBD1. CDR3 protein: CASSGTEREKLFF. The CDR3 coding sequence is TGTGCCAGCTCTGGGACAGAAAGGGAAAAACTGTTTTTT. Using reference TRBV18 and TRBJ1-4 for the parts outside the CDR3, the full variable domain is NAGVMQNPRHLVRRRGQEARLRCSPMKGHSHVYWYRQLPEEGLKFMVYLQKENIIDESGMPKERFSAEFPKEGPSILRIQQVVRGDSAAYFCASSGTEREKLFFGSGTQLSVL.